This passage covers 17 T cell receptor beta chains from one sample sequenced in a study of cytomegalovirus exposure and HLA in healthy donors. The protocol was immunoSEQ multiplex PCR, while the TCRdb copy is restricted to in-frame clones and leaves out a portion. This table holds tens of thousands of clones, 70% to 90% found once. The source material was PBMCs. The source is a man aged 25 to 45 in good health and CMV-seronegative.

This clone was seen a single time. It is unclear where the CDR3 begins or ends on the DNA, so no DNA is shown, and the CDR3 is as TCRdb lists it. The J gene is TRBJ1-2, the V gene TRBV2. CDR1 and CDR2 from the germline V gene are SNHLY and FYNNEI. The CDR3 has 12 residues if both end residues are counted. CDR3 sequence reads: CASRNFGSGYTF.

The gene calls are TRBV9 and TRBJ2-5, with 10 bases lining up with TRBD2. J gave up 4 bases and V 4 bases, and 7 bases lay outside the gene matches. CDR3 length: 15 residues. Germline lookup yields CDR1 SGDLS and CDR2 YYNGEE. DNA of the CDR3: TGTGCCAGCAGCCCGAGCGGGGGGGCAGGAGAGACCCAGTACTTC. Residues: CASSPSGGAGETQYF. Looking up the rest from reference TRBV9 and TRBJ2-5 gives the full variable domain: DSGVTQTPKHLITATGQRVTLRCSPRSGDLSVYWYQQSLDQGLQFLIQYYNGEERAKGNILERFSAQQFPDLHSELNLSSLELGDSALYFCASSPSGGAGETQYFGPGTRLLVL.

The chain links TRBV12-1 to TRBJ2-1; TRBD2 is the table's D call and was not checked against the DNA. TRBV12-1 is a known pseudogene. The CDR3 is made up of 15 amino acids. CDR3 DNA sequence: TGTGCCAGCAGCTCAACCGGGACTAGCGCTTGGGAGCAGTTCTTC. Protein sequence: CASSSTGTSAWEQFF.

This clone was detected only a few times. The rearrangement joins TRBV6-6 to TRBJ1-5; 7 positions match TRBD1. The ends lost 5 bases at V and 0 bases at J; junction bases unmatched: 4. The germline CDR1 and CDR2 sequences are MNHNY and SVGAGI (reference sequence). The CDR3 runs 15 residues. CDR3 residues: CASSLRQGSNQPQHF. The DNA of the CDR3 is TGTGCCAGCAGTCTTCGACAGGGTAGCAATCAGCCCCAGCATTTT.

This chain uses TRBV7-2 with TRBJ1-1; no firm D call. Germline V gene lookup returns CDR1 SGHTA and CDR2 FQGNSA. V lost 3 bases and J lost 4, with 12 bases in between. CDR3 length equals 14 residues. Here the CDR3 reads CASSFTPGSTEAFF. CDR3 in DNA: TGTGCCAGCAGCTTTACTCCGGGGAGCACTGAAGCTTTCTTT.

This clone has only a few counts. The chain links TRBV2 to TRBJ1-1, with TRBD1 identical over 7 bases. Germline CDR1 and CDR2: SNHLY and FYNNEI. After removal of 6 bases from V and 0 bases from J, the junction contained 10 bases not matched to a gene. This CDR3 contains 16 residues. This CDR3 is CASSRGSTLMNTEAFF. The CDR3 bases are TGTGCCAGCAGCAGGGGGTCGACCCTCATGAACACTGAAGCTTTCTTT.

The V call is TRBV12-5, the J call TRBJ1-3; D unresolved. With 8 bases removed from V and 0 bases from J, the gap between germline ends came to 5 bases. Germline V gene data show CDR1 as LGHNT and CDR2 as FRNRAP. CDR3 length: 12 residues. CDR3 DNA: TGTGCTAGTTCCCGCTCTGGAAACACCATATATTTT. Its translation is CASSRSGNTIYF. Full variable domain (rest looked up from reference TRBV12-5 and TRBJ1-3): DARVTQTPRHKVTEMGQEVTMRCQPILGHNTVFWYRQTMMQGLELLAYFRNRAPLDDSGMPKDRFSAEMPDATLATLKIQPSEPRDSAVYFCASSRSGNTIYFGEGSWLTVV.

CDR3 residues: CASSLIYGELFF. CDR3 in DNA: TGTGCCAGCAGTCTTATCTACGGGGAGCTGTTTTTT. The chain links TRBV27 to TRBJ2-2; unclear D gene. Trimming stripped 5 bases from V and 7 bases from J, with 8 bases between. This CDR3 spans 12 amino acids. Germline V CDR1 and CDR2: MNHEY, SMNVEV (reference sequence).

The chain couples TRBV29-1 to TRBJ1-3; D ambiguous. CDR1 and CDR2 from the germline V gene are SQVTM and ANQGSEA. Trimming pared 6 bases from V and 5 bases from J, leaving 11 bases between. The CDR3 loop spans 12 amino acids. CDR3 sequence (DNA): TGCAGCGTGGAGCGGACGAGAAACACCATATATTTT. It is translated as CSVERTRNTIYF.

This chain joins TRBV7-8 and TRBJ2-5; 8 bases align to TRBD1. CDR3 length equals 15 residues. Looked up from germline, CDR1 is SGHVS and CDR2 is FQNEAQ. The junction had 2 bases not matched to a gene; V was cut back by 2 bases and J by 0 bases. CDR3 in DNA: TGTGCCAGCAGCTTAACAGGGGGGTACCAAGAGACCCAGTACTTC. Its protein product is CASSLTGGYQETQYF.

The chain has TRBV9 and TRBJ1-5; D may be TRBD1 (6 bases). The germline gives CDR1 SGDLS, CDR2 YYNGEE. V shed 1 base and J shed 6 bases, with 14 bases lying between them. CDR3 size: 15 residues. The CDR3 nucleotides read TGTGCCAGCAGCGTAACAGGGTCTTGGAGTCAGCCCCAGCATTTT. It codes for CASSVTGSWSQPQHF.

The chain employs TRBV9 and TRBJ2-3; D gene unclear. The CDR3 sequence is 13 residues long. The germline V gene has CDR1 SGDLS and CDR2 YYNGEE. V lost 4 bases and J lost 8, with 14 bases in between. The chain's CDR3 is CASSPRLIGTQYF. In DNA, the CDR3 is TGTGCCAGCAGCCCTCGACTCATTGGTACGCAGTATTTT. The full variable domain, with the rest looked up from reference TRBV9 and TRBJ2-3, is DSGVTQTPKHLITATGQRVTLRCSPRSGDLSVYWYQQSLDQGLQFLIQYYNGEERAKGNILERFSAQQFPDLHSELNLSSLELGDSALYFCASSPRLIGTQYFGPGTRLTVL.

The table lists this clone with a few counts. The CDR3 DNA sequence: TGTGCCAGCAGCTTATCGATACAGGGCCAGAACACTGAAGCTTTCTTT. It encodes CASSLSIQGQNTEAFF. J is TRBJ1-1 and V is TRBV7-6, with a possible D match to TRBD1 (6 bases). Deletions cut 2 bases from V and 1 base from J, with 14 bases between. This CDR3 region has 16 residues. Germline CDR1 reads SGHVS; CDR2 reads FNYEAQ.

The V call is TRBV7-3, the J call TRBJ2-2, with unresolved D. CDR1 SGHTA and CDR2 FQGTGA come from the germline V gene. The CDR3 sequence is 15 residues long. V lost 2 bases and J lost 0, with 7 bases in between. The CDR3 here is CASSLLASNTGELFF. CDR3 DNA: TGTGCCAGCAGCTTACTGGCTTCGAACACCGGGGAGCTGTTTTTT.

This chain connects TRBV5-1 to TRBJ2-2; maybe TRBD2 (6 bases). Deletions cut 3 bases from V and 6 bases from J, with 18 bases between. The length of the CDR3 is 16 residues. Germline lookup yields CDR1 SGHRS and CDR2 YFSETQ. CDR3 nucleotide sequence: TGCGCCAGCAGCTGGCGCCAGGGAGGACGGGCCGGGGAGCTGTTTTTT. Residues: CASSWRQGGRAGELFF. The variable domain in full, completed from reference TRBV5-1 and TRBJ2-2, reads KAGVTQTPRYLIKTRGQQVTLSCSPISGHRSVSWYQQTPGQGLQFLFEYFSETQRNKGNFPGRFSGRQFSNSRSEMNVSTLELGDSALYLCASSWRQGGRAGELFFGEGSRLTVL.

The CDR3 sequence: CASSVATGNQETQYF. CDR3 in DNA: TGTGCCAGCAGCGTGGCGACAGGGAACCAAGAGACCCAGTACTTC. The chain couples TRBV9 to TRBJ2-5; 7 bases match TRBD1. Germline V gene data show CDR1 as SGDLS and CDR2 as YYNGEE. The trim removed 2 bases at V and 0 bases at J, leaving 4 bases unmatched. The CDR3 is 15 residues long.

CDR3 nucleotides: TGTGCCAGCAGTCTCATACAGGGACAGGATGAAAAACTGTTTTTT. Amino acid sequence: CASSLIQGQDEKLFF. The V gene is TRBV27, the J gene TRBJ1-4; 8 bases align to TRBD1. The CDR3 runs to 15 residues. Germline V gives CDR1 MNHEY, CDR2 SMNVEV (reference sequence). V lost 5 bases to trimming and J lost 6 bases; unmatched junction nucleotides: 8.